Each of the 26 T cell receptor beta chains below was sequenced from the same sample in a study of cytomegalovirus exposure and HLA in healthy donors. The PCR used 60 Vbeta and 13 Jbeta primers. Assay: immunoSEQ multiplex PCR; the TCRdb copy retains only in-frame clones and omits some. The table lists roughly 130,000 clones, roughly 78% of them singletons. The specimen was PBMCs. Every receptor here comes from a man aged 35 to 55 in good health and CMV-seronegative.

This chain connects TRBV2 to TRBJ1-1, with D possibly being TRBD1 (6 bases). Germline V gene sequence: CDR1 SNHLY, CDR2 FYNNEI. The CDR3 has 14 amino acids. With 6 bases removed from V and 1 base from J, the gap between germline ends came to 12 bases. The CDR3 coding sequence is TGTGCCAGCAGGTCCGGGACACCGAACACTGAAGCTTTCTTT. Its translation: CASRSGTPNTEAFF.

This chain joins TRBV5-1 and TRBJ2-4, with D uncertain. This CDR3 has 14 amino acids. Trimming removed 0 bases at V and 5 bases at J, with 9 bases between. Germline CDR1 SGHRS, CDR2 YFSETQ. The chain's CDR3 is CASSLGASQNIQYF. CDR3 coding DNA: TGCGCCAGCAGCTTGGGCGCCTCTCAAAACATTCAGTACTTC. Drawing the rest from reference TRBV5-1 and TRBJ2-4, the complete variable domain is KAGVTQTPRYLIKTRGQQVTLSCSPISGHRSVSWYQQTPGQGLQFLFEYFSETQRNKGNFPGRFSGRQFSNSRSEMNVSTLELGDSALYLCASSLGASQNIQYFGAGTRLSVL.

The V gene is TRBV7-8, the J gene TRBJ1-5; a weak D match, TRBD1 (5 bases). CDR3 length: 15 residues. V shed 1 base and J shed 9 bases, with 16 bases lying between them. CDR1 and CDR2 from the germline V gene are SGHVS and FQNEAQ. The CDR3 protein is CASSLGWGDLRPQHF. DNA for the CDR3: TGTGCCAGCAGCTTAGGATGGGGGGACCTGCGGCCCCAGCATTTT.

V gene TRBV6-1 combines with J gene TRBJ1-5, with D uncertain. V was cut by 8 bases and J by 5 bases, with 13 bases left in between. The germline V gene has CDR1 MNHNS and CDR2 SASEGT. The CDR3 length is 13 residues. CDR3 region: CASRSRTDQPQHF. CDR3 nucleotide sequence: TGTGCCAGCCGCTCCAGAACCGATCAGCCCCAGCATTTT.

This clone is a singleton in its sample. The gene calls are TRBV5-1 and TRBJ2-1; D might be TRBD1 (5 bases). The CDR3 extends over 15 amino acids. Germline CDR1 reads SGHRS; CDR2 reads YFSETQ. V shed 5 bases and J shed 0 bases, with 12 bases lying between them. CDR3 sequence: CASRLTGDSYNEQFF. The CDR3 nucleotides are TGCGCCAGCAGGTTAACAGGAGACTCCTACAATGAGCAGTTCTTC.

V gene TRBV5-6 combines with J gene TRBJ1-4, with D perhaps matching TRBD1 (6 bases). Trimming left V 0 bases short and J 8 bases short, with 17 bases between. Germline V gene sequence: CDR1 SGHDT, CDR2 YYEEEE. This CDR3 spans 16 amino acids. The CDR3 nucleotides read TGTGCCAGCAGCTTGGCCGCAGGGGCGGCCTCAGAAAAACTGTTTTTT. It is translated as CASSLAAGAASEKLFF. Drawing the rest from reference TRBV5-6 and TRBJ1-4, the complete variable domain is DAGVTQSPTHLIKTRGQQVTLRCSPKSGHDTVSWYQQALGQGPQFIFQYYEEEERQRGNFPDRFSGHQFPNYSSELNVNALLLGDSALYLCASSLAAGAASEKLFFGSGTQLSVL.

This clone has a handful of counts. This rearrangement joins TRBV16 to TRBJ1-3; possibly TRBD1 for D (5 bases). Germline CDR1 is KGHSY and CDR2 is FQNENV. The CDR3 sequence is 19 residues long. The ends were cut back, 5 bases at V and 0 bases at J, with 23 bases in the middle. CDR3 DNA sequence: TGTGCCAGCAGCTCAACCGGGACTCTTGCCTCCAGCTCTGGAAACACCATATATTTT. It yields the protein CASSSTGTLASSSGNTIYF.

The CDR3 nucleotides read TGTGCCAGCAGTTCCCAGGGGGCTGGGAACACTGAAGCTTTCTTT. It specifies CASSSQGAGNTEAFF. The gene calls are TRBV28 and TRBJ1-1; 8 bases agree with TRBD1. Germline CDR1 MDHEN, CDR2 SYDVKM. Trimming at V came to 4 bases and at J to 1 base, leaving 5 bases not matched to a gene. This CDR3 has 15 amino acids.

As DNA, the CDR3 is TGTGCAACGGGACAGGTTAGCGGGGAGCTGTTTTTT. This translates into CATGQVSGELFF. The chain is built from TRBV28 and TRBJ2-2, with TRBD1 matching 8 bases. Germline lookup yields CDR1 MDHEN and CDR2 SYDVKM. CDR3 size: 12 residues. Full variable domain (remainder filled in from reference TRBV28 and TRBJ2-2): DVKVTQSSRYLVKRTGEKVFLECVQDMDHENMFWYRQDPGLGLRLIYFSYDVKMKEKGDIPEGYSVSREKKERFSLILESASTNQTSMYLCATGQVSGELFFGEGSRLTVL.

A note on this clone: Other nucleotide sequences in the sample specify the same CDR3. CDR3 residues: CASSEGLAGGQETQYF. CDR3 sequence (DNA): TGTGCCAGCAGTGAAGGGCTAGCGGGGGGGCAAGAGACCCAGTACTTC. The chain has TRBV2 and TRBJ2-5; 12 nucleotides align to TRBD2. The CDR3 extends over 16 amino acids. Germline V gives CDR1 SNHLY, CDR2 FYNNEI. With 1 base clipped from V and 2 bases from J, the junction kept 2 bases outside the gene matches.

Only one count was recorded for this clone. The V call is TRBV30, the J call TRBJ2-3; D may be TRBD2 (5 bases). Trimming removed 0 bases at V and 2 bases at J, with 12 bases between. Germline V gene lookup returns CDR1 GTSNPN and CDR2 SVGIG (reference sequence). The CDR3 consists of 15 residues. The CDR3 nucleotides read TGTGCCTGGAGTGTTAGACTGGACTCCACAGATACGCAGTATTTT. As protein: CAWSVRLDSTDTQYF.

This chain connects TRBV29-1 to TRBJ2-5; D ambiguous. Germline lookup yields CDR1 SQVTM and CDR2 ANQGSEA. Deletions cut 3 bases from V and 5 bases from J, with 4 bases between. There are 10 residues in the CDR3. DNA for the CDR3: TGCAGCGTTGACAGGGAGACCCAGTACTTC. This sequence encodes CSVDRETQYF.

This chain uses TRBV30 with TRBJ2-5; D gene unclear. The DNA end favors TRBJ2-7, so the J call may be wrong. Looked up from germline, CDR1 is GTSNPN and CDR2 is SVGIG (reference sequence). This CDR3 region has 11 residues. The DNA for the CDR3 is TGTGCCTGTGACTGGTCCTACGAGCAGTACTTC. Its translation: CACDWSYEQYF.

The chain carries TRBV10-1 and TRBJ2-3; a possible D gene is TRBD2 (5 bases). This CDR3 contains 15 residues. V was pared by 2 bases and J by 6 bases, with 15 bases between. The V gene's germline CDR1 is WNHNN and CDR2 SYGVQD (reference sequence). CDR3 coding DNA: TGCGCCAGCAGTGAGACCGGACTCAGCCCCGATACGCAGTATTTT. Translated, it gives CASSETGLSPDTQYF.

The chain joins TRBV5-1 to TRBJ1-4; 7 bases agree with TRBD1. Losses at the gene ends were 0 bases for V and 4 bases for J; bases not matched to a gene: 3. The CDR3 runs to 15 residues. Germline V gene lookup returns CDR1 SGHRS and CDR2 YFSETQ. This CDR3 reads CASSLGGQINEKLFF. The CDR3 region has the DNA TGCGCCAGCAGCTTGGGGGGACAGATTAATGAAAAACTGTTTTTT.

The V and J genes are TRBV11-3 and TRBJ2-2; possibly TRBD1 for D (6 bases). Germline V gene lookup returns CDR1 SGHNT and CDR2 YENEEA. Trimming shortened V by 4 bases and J by 3 bases, and 9 bases separated the two germline ends. There are 14 residues in the CDR3. CDR3: CASSSGHYTGELFF. DNA of the CDR3: TGTGCCAGCAGCTCGGGACACTACACCGGGGAGCTGTTTTTT.

The DNA of the CDR3 is TGTGCCTGGACCTCAGTCCCTGCGACTAGCGGGACTACATATGAGCAGTTCTTC. Its translation: CAWTSVPATSGTTYEQFF. V gene TRBV30 combines with J gene TRBJ2-1; TRBD2 agrees at 11 bases. With 4 bases clipped from V and 8 bases from J, the junction kept 19 bases outside the gene matches. The CDR3 runs 18 residues. CDR1 is GTSNPN, CDR2 SVGIG, per germline (reference sequence).

The chain carries TRBV4-1 and TRBJ1-2, with TRBD1 identical over 10 bases. Germline V gene lookup returns CDR1 MGHRA and CDR2 YSYEKL. J gave up 6 bases and V 5 bases, and 6 bases lay outside the gene matches. This CDR3 comprises 14 residues. The CDR3 DNA follows: TGCGCCAGCAGCGGACAGGGGGGCGGGAATGGCTACACCTTC. Residues: CASSGQGGGNGYTF.

Written as DNA, the CDR3 is TGTGCCAGCACCTCTAGCGGGGGGCGTTACAATGAGCAGTTCTTC. Its translation: CASTSSGGRYNEQFF. The chain has TRBV6-1 and TRBJ2-1; 11 bases fit TRBD2. Unmatched junction bases numbered 6, after V lost 7 bases and J lost 4 bases. CDR1 is MNHNS and CDR2 is SASEGT in the germline V gene. The CDR3 runs to 15 residues.

The chain carries TRBV13 and TRBJ1-6; 9 nucleotides line up with TRBD1. Germline V gene data show CDR1 as PRHDT and CDR2 as FYEKMQ (reference sequence). J gave up 9 bases and V 3 bases, and 6 bases lay outside the gene matches. The CDR3 has 15 amino acids. Written as DNA, the CDR3 is TGTGCCAGCAGCTTTCGGGACAGGGCACTTTCACCCCTCCACTTT. Translation: CASSFRDRALSPLHF.

The gene calls are TRBV4-2 and TRBJ1-6, with D tentatively TRBD1 (5 bases). The germline V gene has CDR1 LGHNA and CDR2 YNFKEQ. The CDR3 consists of 17 residues. V dropped 3 bases and J dropped 8 bases, with 20 bases sitting between them. CDR3 loop: CASSHGGTVGLDSPLHF. The DNA of the CDR3 is TGTGCCAGCAGCCATGGGGGGACTGTGGGTTTAGATTCACCCCTCCACTTT.

The CDR3: CASSHRLAGVQFF. The CDR3 nucleotides are TGTGCCAGCAGTCATAGACTAGCGGGAGTGCAGTTCTTC. The chain combines TRBV6-6 with TRBJ2-1, with 12 bases identical to TRBD2. Germline V gives CDR1 MNHNY, CDR2 SVGAGI (reference sequence). This CDR3 is 13 amino acids long. Germline trimming cut 5 bases from V and 12 bases from J; bases unmatched to any gene: 5.

The chain employs TRBV5-1 and TRBJ2-2; 7 bases are a match to TRBD1. Germline values: CDR1 SGHRS, CDR2 YFSETQ. V was pared by 1 base and J by 2 bases, with 5 bases of the junction left unmatched. The CDR3 spans 16 residues. CDR3 DNA: TGCGCCAGCAGCTTGTTAGGGGGCGCAAACACCGGGGAGCTGTTTTTT. It specifies CASSLLGGANTGELFF.

The chain carries TRBV29-1 and TRBJ2-7; 11 bases are a match to TRBD2. The junction had 7 bases not matched to a gene; V was cut back by 6 bases and J by 0 bases. The CDR3 extends over 15 amino acids. Germline values: CDR1 SQVTM, CDR2 ANQGSEA. In nucleotides, the CDR3 is TGCAGCGTGGGGGTACTAGCGGGAGCCTCCTACGAGCAGTACTTC. Protein: CSVGVLAGASYEQYF.

V and J are TRBV5-5 and TRBJ1-2; a weak D match, TRBD1 (5 bases). Germline-derived CDR1 and CDR2 are SGHKS and YYEKEE (reference sequence). Trimming shortened V by 4 bases and J by 8 bases, and 21 bases separated the two germline ends. The CDR3 has 15 amino acids. The chain's CDR3 is CASSPQGGATGGYTF. CDR3 coding DNA: TGTGCCAGCAGCCCCCAGGGTGGGGCGACGGGCGGCTACACCTTC.

The rearrangement uses TRBV29-1 and TRBJ1-5; 7 bases align to TRBD1. V lost 4 bases, J lost 4 bases, and 4 bases stayed unmatched. The length of the CDR3 is 13 residues. The germline V gene encodes CDR1 SQVTM and CDR2 ANQGSEA. The CDR3 loop reads CSVAGQENQPQHF. CDR3 bases: TGCAGCGTTGCCGGACAGGAGAATCAGCCCCAGCATTTT. Filled out from reference TRBV29-1 and TRBJ1-5, the complete variable domain reads SAVISQKPSRDICQRGTSLTIQCQVDSQVTMMFWYRQQPGQSLTLIATANQGSEATYESGFVIDKFPISRPNLTFSTLTVSNMSPEDSSIYLCSVAGQENQPQHFGDGTRLSIL.